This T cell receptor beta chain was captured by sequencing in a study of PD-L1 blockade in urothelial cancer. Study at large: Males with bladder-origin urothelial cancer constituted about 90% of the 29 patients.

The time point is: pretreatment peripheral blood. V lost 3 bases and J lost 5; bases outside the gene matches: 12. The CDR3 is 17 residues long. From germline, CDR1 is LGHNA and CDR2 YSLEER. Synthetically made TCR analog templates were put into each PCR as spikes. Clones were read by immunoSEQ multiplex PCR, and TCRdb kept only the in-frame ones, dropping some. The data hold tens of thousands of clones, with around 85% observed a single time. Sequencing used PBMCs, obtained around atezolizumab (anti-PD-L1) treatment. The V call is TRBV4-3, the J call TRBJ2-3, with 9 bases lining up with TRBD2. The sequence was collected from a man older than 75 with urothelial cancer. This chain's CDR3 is CASSQNPLAGVGDTQYF. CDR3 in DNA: TGCGCCAGCAGCCAGAATCCTTTAGCGGGAGTGGGAGATACGCAGTATTTT.